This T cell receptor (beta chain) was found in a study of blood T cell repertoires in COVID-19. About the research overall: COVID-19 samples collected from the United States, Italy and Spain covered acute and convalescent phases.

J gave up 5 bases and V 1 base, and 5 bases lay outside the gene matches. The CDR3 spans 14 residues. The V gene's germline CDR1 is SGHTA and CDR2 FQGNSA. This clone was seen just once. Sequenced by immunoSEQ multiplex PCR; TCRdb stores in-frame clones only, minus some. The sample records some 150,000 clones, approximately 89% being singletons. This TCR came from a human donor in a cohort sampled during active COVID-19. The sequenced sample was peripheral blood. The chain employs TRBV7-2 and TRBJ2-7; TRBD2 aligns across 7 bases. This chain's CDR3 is CASSLETSHNEQYF. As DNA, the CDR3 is TGTGCCAGCAGCTTAGAGACTAGCCATAACGAGCAGTACTTC.